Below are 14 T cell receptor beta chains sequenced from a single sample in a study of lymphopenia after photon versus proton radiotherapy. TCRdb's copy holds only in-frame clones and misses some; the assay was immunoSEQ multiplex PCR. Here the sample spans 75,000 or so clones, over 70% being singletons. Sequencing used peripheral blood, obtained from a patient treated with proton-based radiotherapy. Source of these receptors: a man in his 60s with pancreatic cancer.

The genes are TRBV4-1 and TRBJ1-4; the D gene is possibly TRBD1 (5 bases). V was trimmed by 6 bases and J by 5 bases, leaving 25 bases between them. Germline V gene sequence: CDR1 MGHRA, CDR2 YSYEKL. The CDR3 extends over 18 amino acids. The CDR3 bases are TGCGCCAGCAGGGAAGGAGGTGGTGGGGCTCGGGGGAATGAAAAACTGTTTTTT. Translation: CASREGGGGARGNEKLFF.

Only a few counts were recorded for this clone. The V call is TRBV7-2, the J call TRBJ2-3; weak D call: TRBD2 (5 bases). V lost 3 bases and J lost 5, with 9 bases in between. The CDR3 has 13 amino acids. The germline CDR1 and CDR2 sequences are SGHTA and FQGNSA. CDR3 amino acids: CASSLTRGDTQYF. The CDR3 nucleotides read TGTGCCAGCAGCTTGACCCGGGGAGATACGCAGTATTTT. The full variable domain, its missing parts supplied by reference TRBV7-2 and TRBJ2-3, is GAGVSQSPSNKVTEKGKDVELRCDPISGHTALYWYRQSLGQGLEFLIYFQGNSAPDKSGLPSDRFSAERTGGSVSTLTIQRTQQEDSAVYLCASSLTRGDTQYFGPGTRLTVL.

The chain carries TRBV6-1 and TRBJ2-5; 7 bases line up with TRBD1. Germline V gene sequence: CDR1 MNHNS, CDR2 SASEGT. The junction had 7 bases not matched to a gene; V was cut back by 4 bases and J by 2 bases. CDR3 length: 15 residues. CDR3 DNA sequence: TGTGCCAGCAGTGGACCTCCGGGACAGCAAGAGACCCAGTACTTC. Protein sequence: CASSGPPGQQETQYF.

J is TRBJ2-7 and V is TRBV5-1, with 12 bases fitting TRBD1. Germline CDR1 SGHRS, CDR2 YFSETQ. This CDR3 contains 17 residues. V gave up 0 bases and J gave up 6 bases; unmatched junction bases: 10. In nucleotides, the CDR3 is TGCGCCAGCAGCTTGGTAGTAGTTGGGACAGGGGGCGGCGAGCAGTACTTC. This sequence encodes CASSLVVVGTGGGEQYF.

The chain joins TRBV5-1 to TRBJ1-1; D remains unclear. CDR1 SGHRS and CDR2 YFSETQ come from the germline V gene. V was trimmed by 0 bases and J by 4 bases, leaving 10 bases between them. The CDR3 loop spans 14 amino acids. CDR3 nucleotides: TGCGCCAGCAGCTTGGGCCTCTGGAGCACTGAAGCTTTCTTT. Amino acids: CASSLGLWSTEAFF.

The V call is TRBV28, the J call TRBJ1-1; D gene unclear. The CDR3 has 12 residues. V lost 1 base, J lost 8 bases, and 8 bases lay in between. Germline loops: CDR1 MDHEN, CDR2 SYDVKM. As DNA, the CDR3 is TGTGCCAGCAGTTTATTGGGCCGAGAAGCTTTCTTT. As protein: CASSLLGREAFF.

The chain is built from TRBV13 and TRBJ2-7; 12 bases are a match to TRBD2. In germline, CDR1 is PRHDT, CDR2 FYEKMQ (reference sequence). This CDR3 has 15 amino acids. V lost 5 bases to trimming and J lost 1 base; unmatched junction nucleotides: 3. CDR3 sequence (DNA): TGTGCCAGCAGCCCTAGCGGGGGGGGGTCCTACGAGCAGTACTTC. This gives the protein CASSPSGGGSYEQYF. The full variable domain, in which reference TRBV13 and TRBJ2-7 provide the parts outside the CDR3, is AAGVIQSPRHLIKEKRETATLKCYPIPRHDTVYWYQQGPGQDPQFLISFYEKMQSDKGSIPDRFSAQQFSDYHSELNMSSLELGDSALYFCASSPSGGGSYEQYFGPGTRLTVT.

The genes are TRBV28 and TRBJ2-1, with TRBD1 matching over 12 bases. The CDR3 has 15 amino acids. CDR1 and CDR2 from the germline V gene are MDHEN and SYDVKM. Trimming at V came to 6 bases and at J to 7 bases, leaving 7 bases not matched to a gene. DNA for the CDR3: TGTGCCAGCAGATCCGGGACAGGGGGCAGTAATGAGCAGTTCTTC. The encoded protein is CASRSGTGGSNEQFF.

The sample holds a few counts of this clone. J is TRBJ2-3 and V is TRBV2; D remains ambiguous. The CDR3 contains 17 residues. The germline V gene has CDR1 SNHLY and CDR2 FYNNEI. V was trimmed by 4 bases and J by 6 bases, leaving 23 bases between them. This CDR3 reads CASSARGRARSKDTQYF. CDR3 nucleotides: TGTGCCAGCAGTGCCCGTGGGCGAGCCAGGAGCAAGGATACGCAGTATTTT.

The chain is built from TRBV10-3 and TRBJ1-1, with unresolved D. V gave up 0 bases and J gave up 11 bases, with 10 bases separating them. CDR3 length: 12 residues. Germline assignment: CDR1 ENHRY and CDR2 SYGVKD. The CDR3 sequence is CAISESGLKAFF. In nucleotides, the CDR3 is TGTGCCATCAGTGAGTCTGGGTTGAAGGCTTTCTTT.

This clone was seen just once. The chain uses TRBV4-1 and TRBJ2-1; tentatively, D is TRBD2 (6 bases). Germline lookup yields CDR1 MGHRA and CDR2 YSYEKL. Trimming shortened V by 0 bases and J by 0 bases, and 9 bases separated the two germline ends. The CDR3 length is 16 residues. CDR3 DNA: TGCGCCAGCAGCCAAGATAGGGACTTCTCCTACAATGAGCAGTTCTTC. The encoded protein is CASSQDRDFSYNEQFF.

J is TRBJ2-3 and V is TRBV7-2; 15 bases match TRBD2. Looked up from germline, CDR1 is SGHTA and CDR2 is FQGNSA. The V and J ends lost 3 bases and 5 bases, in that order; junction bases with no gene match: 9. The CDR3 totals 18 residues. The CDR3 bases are TGTGCCAGCAGCTTTGGACCTGGACTAGCGGGAGGGCAAGATACGCAGTATTTT. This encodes CASSFGPGLAGGQDTQYF.

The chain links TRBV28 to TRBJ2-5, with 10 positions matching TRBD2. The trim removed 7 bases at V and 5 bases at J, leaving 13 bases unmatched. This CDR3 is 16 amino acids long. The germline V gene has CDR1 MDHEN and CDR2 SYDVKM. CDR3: CASNKAGGLPGETQYF. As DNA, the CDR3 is TGTGCCAGCAATAAAGCGGGAGGGCTCCCGGGGGAGACCCAGTACTTC.

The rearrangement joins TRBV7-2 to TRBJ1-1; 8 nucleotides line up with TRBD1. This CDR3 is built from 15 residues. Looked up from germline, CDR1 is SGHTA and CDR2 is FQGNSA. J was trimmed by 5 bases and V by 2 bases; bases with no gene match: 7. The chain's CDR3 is CASSLIQGARTEAFF. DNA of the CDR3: TGTGCCAGCAGCTTAATTCAGGGGGCACGGACTGAAGCTTTCTTT.